This TCR beta chain originates from a study of STAT3 mutations in large granular lymphocyte leukemia. Study results and limitations: At least one immunodominant TCR beta clonotype appeared in every T-cell large granular lymphocyte leukemia patient. TCR clonotype switching after therapy occurred in about 35% of the 18 patients. Some patients had persisting codominant clonotypes that could mask small clones.

Data came from immunoSEQ multiplex PCR; TCRdb stores just in-frame clones and leaves some out. The sample has tens of thousands of clones, around 87% seen once. As concerns this clone: The antigen remains undetermined.

V was trimmed by 4 bases and J by 3 bases, leaving 19 bases between them. This CDR3 is built from 16 residues. Germline lookup yields CDR1 SGHRS and CDR2 YFSETQ. The gene calls are TRBV5-1 and TRBJ1-1; no firm D call. The sequence came from a man aged 60 to 75 with T-cell large granular lymphocyte leukemia. Some clones in this sample may be carry-over from other donors' samples. The sequencing input was peripheral blood mononuclear cells. The CDR3 here is CASSDAGRVSDTEAFF. The DNA of the CDR3 is TGCGCCAGCAGCGATGCCGGGCGGGTTAGCGACACTGAAGCTTTCTTT.